This T cell receptor (beta chain) was profiled in a study of shared T cell receptors in the human thymus. Libraries were prepared by immunoSEQ multiplex PCR; TCRdb keeps only in-frame clonotypes and omits some of them. Here the sample spans some 760,000 clones, approximately 85% being singletons. These sequences were also reported in another study, on human thymus T cells. According to that study: Donors were healthy Finnish babies undergoing corrective operations for congenital heart defects. Thymic resections from corrective heart surgery supplied the tissue. Across thymic and blood repertoires, the usage of V and J genes appeared to be biased. Related work showed strongly overlapping thymic repertoires across unrelated individuals.

The receptor comes from a girl under three years old with a congenital heart defect. The sample was thymocytes.

CDR3 in amino acids: CAISGITGIGNTEAFF. The DNA for the CDR3 is TGTGCCATCAGTGGGATTACAGGGATTGGGAACACTGAAGCTTTCTTT. This rearrangement joins TRBV10-3 to TRBJ1-1; a weak D match, TRBD1 (6 bases). V shed 4 bases and J shed 1 base, with 16 bases lying between them. Germline V gene lookup returns CDR1 ENHRY and CDR2 SYGVKD. CDR3 length: 16 amino acids.